This T cell receptor beta chain originates from a study of vaccination and CD4 T cells after COVID-19. Points on this clonotype: Antigen: not known.

The treatment: approximately 11-day PBMC culture with coronavirus spike peptide pools or control peptides (ViraFEST assay). TCR sequencing followed the expansion of antigen-specific T cells with peptide pools in ViraFEST. With the Oncomine TCR Beta short-read assay, DNA from cultured CD4+ T cells was sequenced. Each CDR3 protein is one row after TCRdb ran MiXCR on the PCR reads. Found here are over 20,000 distinct CDR3 sequences, over 35% of them singletons; the top ten hold around a sixth. Germline-derived CDR1 and CDR2 are MNHNS and SASEGT. The V segment lost 5 bases and the J segment 0 bases; nucleotides outside the gene matches: 12. This CDR3 has 17 amino acids.

This sample comprised CD4+ T cells from blood, cultured in vitro, obtained before SARS-CoV-2 vaccination. The receptor was isolated from a human donor who received a COVID-19 vaccine. The V call is TRBV6-1, the J call TRBJ1-1; 7 positions agree with TRBD1. CDR3 nucleotides: TGTGCCAGCAGTCCAAACCGACAGGGCATCATGAACACTGAAGCTTTCTTT. Its protein product is CASSPNRQGIMNTEAFF.